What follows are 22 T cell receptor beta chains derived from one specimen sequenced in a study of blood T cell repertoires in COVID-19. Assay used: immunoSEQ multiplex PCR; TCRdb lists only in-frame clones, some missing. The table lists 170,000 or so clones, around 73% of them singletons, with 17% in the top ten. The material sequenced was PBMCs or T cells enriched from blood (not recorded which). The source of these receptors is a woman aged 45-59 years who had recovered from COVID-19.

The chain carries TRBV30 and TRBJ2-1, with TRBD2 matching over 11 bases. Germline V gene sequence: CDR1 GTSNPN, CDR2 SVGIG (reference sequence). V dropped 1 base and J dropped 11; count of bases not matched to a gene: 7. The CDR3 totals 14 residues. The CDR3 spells CAWSGLAGSSQQFF. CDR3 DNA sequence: TGTGCCTGGAGTGGACTAGCGGGATCGTCCCAGCAGTTCTTC.

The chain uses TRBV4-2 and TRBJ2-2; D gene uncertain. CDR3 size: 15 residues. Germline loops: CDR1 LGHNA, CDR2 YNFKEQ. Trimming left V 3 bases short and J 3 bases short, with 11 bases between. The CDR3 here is CASSHLDLYTGELFF. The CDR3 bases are TGTGCCAGCAGCCACCTCGACTTGTACACCGGGGAGCTGTTTTTT.

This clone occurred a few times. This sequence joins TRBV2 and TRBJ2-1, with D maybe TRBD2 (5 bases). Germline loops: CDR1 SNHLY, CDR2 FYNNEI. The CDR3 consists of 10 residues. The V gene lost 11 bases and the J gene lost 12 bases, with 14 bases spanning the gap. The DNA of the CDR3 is TGTGCCCGCGGGCCGGAGGCGCAGTTCTTC. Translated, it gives CARGPEAQFF.

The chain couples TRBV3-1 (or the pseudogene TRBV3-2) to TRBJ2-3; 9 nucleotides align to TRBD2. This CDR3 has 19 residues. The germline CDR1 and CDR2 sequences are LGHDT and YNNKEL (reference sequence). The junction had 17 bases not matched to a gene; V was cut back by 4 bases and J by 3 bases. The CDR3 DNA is TGTGCCAGCAGCCCCGTAGTGATAGCGGGAGCACTTGGAACAGATACGCAGTATTTT. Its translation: CASSPVVIAGALGTDTQYF.

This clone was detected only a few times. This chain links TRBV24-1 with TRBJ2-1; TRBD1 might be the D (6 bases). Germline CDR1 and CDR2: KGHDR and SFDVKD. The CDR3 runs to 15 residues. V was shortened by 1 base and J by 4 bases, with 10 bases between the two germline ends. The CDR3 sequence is CATSDLGTSYNEQFF. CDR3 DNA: TGTGCCACCAGTGATTTAGGGACAAGTTACAATGAGCAGTTCTTC.

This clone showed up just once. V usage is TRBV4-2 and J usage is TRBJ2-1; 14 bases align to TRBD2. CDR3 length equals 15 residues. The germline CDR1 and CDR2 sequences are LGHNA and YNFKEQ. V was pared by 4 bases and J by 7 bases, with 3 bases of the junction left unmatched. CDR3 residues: CASSPGLAGENEQFF. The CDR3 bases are TGTGCCAGCAGCCCGGGACTAGCGGGAGAAAATGAGCAGTTCTTC.

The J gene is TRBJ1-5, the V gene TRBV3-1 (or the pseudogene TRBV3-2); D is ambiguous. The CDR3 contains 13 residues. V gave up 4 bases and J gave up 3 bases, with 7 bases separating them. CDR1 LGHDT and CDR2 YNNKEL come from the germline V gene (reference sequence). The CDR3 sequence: CASSRTFNQPQHF. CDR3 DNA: TGTGCCAGCAGCCGAACTTTCAATCAGCCCCAGCATTTT.

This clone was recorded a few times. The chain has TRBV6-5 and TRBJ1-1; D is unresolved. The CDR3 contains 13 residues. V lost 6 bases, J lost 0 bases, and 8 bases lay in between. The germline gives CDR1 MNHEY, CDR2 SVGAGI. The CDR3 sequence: CASRRSMNTEAFF. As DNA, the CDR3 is TGTGCCAGCAGACGGAGTATGAACACTGAAGCTTTCTTT.

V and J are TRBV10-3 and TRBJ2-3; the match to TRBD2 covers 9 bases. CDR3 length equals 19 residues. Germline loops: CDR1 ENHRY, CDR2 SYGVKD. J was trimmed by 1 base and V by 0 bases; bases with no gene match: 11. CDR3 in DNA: TGTGCCATCAGTGAGTCGAAGGGCATAGCGGGAGCGGGCACAGATACGCAGTATTTT. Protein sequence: CAISESKGIAGAGTDTQYF.

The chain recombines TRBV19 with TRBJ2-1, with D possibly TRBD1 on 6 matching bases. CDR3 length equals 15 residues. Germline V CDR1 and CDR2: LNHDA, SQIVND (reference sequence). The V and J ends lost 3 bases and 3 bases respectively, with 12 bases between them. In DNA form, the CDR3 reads TGTGCCAGTAGTATGAAACAGGGAATCTACAATGAGCAGTTCTTC. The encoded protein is CASSMKQGIYNEQFF.

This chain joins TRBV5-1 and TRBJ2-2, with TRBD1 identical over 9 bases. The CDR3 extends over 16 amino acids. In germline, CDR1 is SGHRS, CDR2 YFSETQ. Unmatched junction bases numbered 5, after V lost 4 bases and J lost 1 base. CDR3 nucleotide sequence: TGCGCCAGCAGCAACCGGGACAGGGTGAACACCGGGGAGCTGTTTTTT. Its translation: CASSNRDRVNTGELFF.

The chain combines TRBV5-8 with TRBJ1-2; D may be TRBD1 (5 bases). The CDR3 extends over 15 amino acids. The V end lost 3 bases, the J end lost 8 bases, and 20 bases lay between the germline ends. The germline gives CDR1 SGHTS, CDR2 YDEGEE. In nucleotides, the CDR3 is TGTGCCAGCAGCTCTTCACGAGCCGGACATGGCGGCTACACCTTC. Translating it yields CASSSSRAGHGGYTF. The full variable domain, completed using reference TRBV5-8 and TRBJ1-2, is EAGVTQSPTHLIKTRGQQATLRCSPISGHTSVYWYQQALGLGLQFLLWYDEGEERNRGNFPPRFSGRQFPNYSSELNVNALELEDSALYLCASSSSRAGHGGYTFGSGTRLTVV.

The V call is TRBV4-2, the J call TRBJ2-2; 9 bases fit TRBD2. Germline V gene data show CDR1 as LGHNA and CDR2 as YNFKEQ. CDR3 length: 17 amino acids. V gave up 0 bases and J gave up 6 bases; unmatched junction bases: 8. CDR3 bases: TGTGCCAGCAGCCAAGATAGTAGCGGGAGTTGGGCCGGGGAGCTGTTTTTT. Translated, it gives CASSQDSSGSWAGELFF.

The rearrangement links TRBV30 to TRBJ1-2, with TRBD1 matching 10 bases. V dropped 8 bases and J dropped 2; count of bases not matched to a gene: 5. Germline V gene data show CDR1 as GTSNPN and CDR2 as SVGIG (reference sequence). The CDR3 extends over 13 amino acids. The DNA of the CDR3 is TGTGCCGGACGGGGACAGGGGAACTATGGCTACACCTTC. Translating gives CAGRGQGNYGYTF.

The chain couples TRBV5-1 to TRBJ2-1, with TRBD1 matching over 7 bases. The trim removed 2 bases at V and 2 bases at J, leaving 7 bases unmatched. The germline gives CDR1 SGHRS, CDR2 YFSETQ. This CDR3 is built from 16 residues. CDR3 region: CASSLRDRVAYNEQFF. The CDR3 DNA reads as TGCGCCAGCAGCTTACGAGACAGGGTCGCCTACAATGAGCAGTTCTTC.

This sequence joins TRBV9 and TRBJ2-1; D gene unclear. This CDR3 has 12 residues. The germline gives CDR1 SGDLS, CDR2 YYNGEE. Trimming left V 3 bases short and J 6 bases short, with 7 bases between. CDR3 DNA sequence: TGTGCCAGCAGCGCTAGTACCAATGAGCAGTTCTTC. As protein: CASSASTNEQFF.

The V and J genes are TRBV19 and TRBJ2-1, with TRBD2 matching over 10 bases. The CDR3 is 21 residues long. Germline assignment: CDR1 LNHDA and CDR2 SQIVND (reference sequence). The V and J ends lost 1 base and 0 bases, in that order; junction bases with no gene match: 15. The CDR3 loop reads CASSIGGMIAGGPISYNEQFF. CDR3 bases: TGTGCCAGTAGTATAGGGGGGATGATAGCGGGAGGTCCAATCTCCTACAATGAGCAGTTCTTC.

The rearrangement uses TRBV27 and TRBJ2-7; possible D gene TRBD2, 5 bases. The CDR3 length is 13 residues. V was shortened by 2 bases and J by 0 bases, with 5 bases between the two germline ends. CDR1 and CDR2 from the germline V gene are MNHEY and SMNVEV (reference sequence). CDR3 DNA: TGTGCCAGCAGTTTAACTAGCTCCTACGAGCAGTACTTC. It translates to CASSLTSSYEQYF.

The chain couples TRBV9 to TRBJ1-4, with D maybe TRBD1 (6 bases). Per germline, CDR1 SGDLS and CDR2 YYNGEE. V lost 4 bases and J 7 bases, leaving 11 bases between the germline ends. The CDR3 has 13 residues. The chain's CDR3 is CASSRGQSEKLFF. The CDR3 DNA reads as TGTGCCAGCAGCCGAGGACAGAGTGAAAAACTGTTTTTT. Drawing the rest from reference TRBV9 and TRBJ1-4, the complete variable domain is DSGVTQTPKHLITATGQRVTLRCSPRSGDLSVYWYQQSLDQGLQFLIQYYNGEERAKGNILERFSAQQFPDLHSELNLSSLELGDSALYFCASSRGQSEKLFFGSGTQLSVL.

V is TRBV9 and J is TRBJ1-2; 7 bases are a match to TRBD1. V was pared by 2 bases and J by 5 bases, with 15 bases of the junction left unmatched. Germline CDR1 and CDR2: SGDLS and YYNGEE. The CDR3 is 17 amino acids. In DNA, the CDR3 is TGTGCCAGCAGCGTGGATATCGACAGGGCTGGGGGTTATGGCTACACCTTC. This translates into CASSVDIDRAGGYGYTF.

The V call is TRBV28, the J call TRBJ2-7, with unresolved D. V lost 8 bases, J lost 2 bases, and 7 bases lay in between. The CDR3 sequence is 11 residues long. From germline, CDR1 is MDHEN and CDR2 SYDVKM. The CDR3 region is CASARPYEQYF. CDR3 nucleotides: TGTGCCAGCGCGAGGCCCTACGAGCAGTACTTC.

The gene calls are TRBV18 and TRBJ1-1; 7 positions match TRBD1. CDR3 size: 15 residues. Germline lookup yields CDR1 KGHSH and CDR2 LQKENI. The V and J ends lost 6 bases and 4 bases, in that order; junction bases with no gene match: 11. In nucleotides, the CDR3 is TGTGCCAGCTCGTCCACAGGGGATTTTAGCACTGAAGCTTTCTTT. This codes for CASSSTGDFSTEAFF.